These 28 T cell receptor beta chains were sequenced from one sample in a study of blood T cells in healthy people across ages. A J-beta primer mix and a sample-barcoded 5' primer were used in a second PCR of about 7 to 12 cycles. TCRdb redid the calling of the 5' RACE reads with MiXCR, one entry per CDR3 protein. The sample carries roughly 1.5 million distinct CDR3 sequences, approximately 43% recorded once. Specimen: blood. Receptors originate from a woman under 30 in good health.

The chain recombines TRBV6-1 with TRBJ2-5; D gene uncertain. The CDR3 length is 12 residues. Germline-derived CDR1 and CDR2 are MNHNS and SASEGT. V was pared by 7 bases and J by 4 bases, with 10 bases between. The CDR3 region is CASKGDAETQYF. The DNA for the CDR3 is TGTGCCAGCAAAGGAGATGCAGAGACCCAGTACTTC.

In its sample, this clonotype was seen a few times. J is TRBJ2-3 and V is TRBV25-1; the D is unclear. The CDR3 has 15 residues. Trimming cost V 4 bases and J 6 bases, with 17 bases left between them. Germline CDR1 is MGHDK and CDR2 is SYGVNS. CDR3 protein: CASSALETLFDTQYF. CDR3 nucleotides: TGTGCCAGCAGTGCTCTCGAGACCCTCTTTGATACGCAGTATTTT.

This clonotype was found a few times. V is TRBV4-1 and J is TRBJ1-2; a weak D match, TRBD1 (5 bases). The CDR3 is made up of 15 amino acids. Per germline, CDR1 MGHRA and CDR2 YSYEKL. Trimming left V 1 base short and J 4 bases short, with 13 bases between. The CDR3 region is CASSQAGTLGYGYTF. The CDR3 nucleotides read TGCGCCAGCAGCCAAGCGGGGACGCTGGGCTATGGCTACACCTTC.

As regards this clonotype: A much larger clonotype is one base distant, so this may be a read error. The V call is TRBV7-3, the J call TRBJ2-1; D unresolved. CDR1 SGHTA and CDR2 FQGTGA come from the germline V gene. This CDR3 is built from 14 residues. The CDR3 nucleotides are TGTGCCAGCAGCGTAACCAAGGGTCAAAACGAACAGTTCTTC. It yields the protein CASSVTKGQNEQFF.

This clonotype turned up a few times. The V call is TRBV7-2, the J call TRBJ2-7, with a possible D match to TRBD2 (6 bases). The CDR3 has 17 residues. Germline loops: CDR1 SGHTA, CDR2 FQGNSA. V was shortened by 6 bases and J by 1 base, with 22 bases between the two germline ends. CDR3 in DNA: TGTGCCAGCAGAGCGAAGGGAATGACGGGGGATTCCTACGAGCAGTACTTC. It codes for CASRAKGMTGDSYEQYF.

This chain uses TRBV28 with TRBJ1-5; D ambiguous. Germline V gives CDR1 MDHEN, CDR2 SYDVKM. V was clipped by 4 bases and J by 4 bases, with 14 bases between them. The CDR3 extends over 15 amino acids. In nucleotides, the CDR3 is TGTGCCAGCAGTTCCCTGGGCAGGCAAAATCAGCCCCAGCATTTT. This encodes CASSSLGRQNQPQHF.

V and J are TRBV15 and TRBJ2-7; tentative D call: TRBD1 (5 bases). The CDR3 spans 16 residues. V dropped 3 bases and J dropped 1 base, with 16 bases sitting between them. Per the germline V gene, CDR1 is LNHNV and CDR2 is YYDKDF (reference sequence). CDR3 in amino acids: CATSSYGREGSYEQYF. As DNA, the CDR3 is TGTGCCACCAGCAGTTACGGCAGGGAAGGTTCCTACGAGCAGTACTTC.

In DNA form, the CDR3 reads TGTGCCACCGGATCCGGGAGGAGCGAGCAGTACTTC. This translates into CATGSGRSEQYF. The rearrangement joins TRBV15 to TRBJ2-7, with TRBD2 matching 7 bases. Germline CDR1 LNHNV, CDR2 YYDKDF (reference sequence). CDR3 length: 12 amino acids. With 8 bases clipped from V and 6 bases from J, the junction kept 7 bases outside the gene matches.

The V gene is TRBV10-3, the J gene TRBJ2-3; 13 nucleotides agree with TRBD2. Germline lookup yields CDR1 ENHRY and CDR2 SYGVKD. This CDR3 contains 17 residues. V lost 5 bases, J lost 6 bases, and 11 bases stayed unmatched. CDR3 sequence: CAISRPGLAGVGDTQYF. CDR3 nucleotides: TGTGCCATCAGTCGCCCCGGACTAGCGGGAGTAGGTGATACGCAGTATTTT.

The V and J genes are TRBV4-3 and TRBJ2-5, with D possibly TRBD2 on 5 matching bases. CDR1 and CDR2 (germline): LGHNA, YSLEER. The CDR3 extends over 15 amino acids. V was cut by 4 bases and J by 2 bases, with 14 bases left in between. DNA for the CDR3: TGCGCCAGCAGCCGGAAGAGGAGCGGACAAGAGACCCAGTACTTC. The encoded protein is CASSRKRSGQETQYF.

The rearrangement joins TRBV28 to TRBJ2-7; TRBD2 agrees at 7 bases. CDR1 and CDR2 from the germline V gene are MDHEN and SYDVKM. V dropped 6 bases and J dropped 3; count of bases not matched to a gene: 14. CDR3 size: 16 residues. The CDR3 DNA follows: TGTGCCAGCAGCGGGGCTAGCGGAAATGGCTTCTACGAGCAGTACTTC. Translation gives CASSGASGNGFYEQYF.

The chain combines TRBV20-1 with TRBJ1-4, with D uncertain. The CDR3 is 11 residues long. The V end was cut by 6 bases, the J end by 10 bases, with 12 bases between. Germline assignment: CDR1 DFQATT and CDR2 SNEGSKA (reference sequence). In DNA, the CDR3 is TGCAGTGCCTTTGAAACGTCAAAACTGTTTTTT. Its translation is CSAFETSKLFF.

The V call is TRBV11-2, the J call TRBJ2-7; 9 bases are a match to TRBD1. V dropped 3 bases and J dropped 3; count of bases not matched to a gene: 9. The CDR3 loop spans 16 amino acids. Germline assignment: CDR1 SGHAT and CDR2 FQNNGV. CDR3 protein: CASSFSSGQGYYEQYF. CDR3 in DNA: TGTGCCAGCAGCTTTTCATCGGGACAGGGTTACTACGAGCAGTACTTC.

The chain joins TRBV27 to TRBJ2-1; 15 positions match TRBD2. V was pared by 3 bases and J by 6 bases, with 9 bases of the junction left unmatched. This CDR3 contains 18 residues. Germline CDR1 reads MNHEY; CDR2 reads SMNVEV (reference sequence). The CDR3 nucleotides are TGTGCCAGCAGTTTCCGAGGACTAGCGGGAGGGCCAGGCAATGAGCAGTTCTTC. Its translation is CASSFRGLAGGPGNEQFF.

J is TRBJ1-5 and V is TRBV12-3 or TRBV12-4; no clear D. V lost 3 bases and J lost 2, with 14 bases in between. The CDR3 consists of 16 residues. DNA of the CDR3: TGTGCCAGCAGTTTCGATGGGCGTGACGGCAATCAGCCCCAGCATTTT. Protein product: CASSFDGRDGNQPQHF.

The chain carries TRBV7-2 and TRBJ1-2; TRBD1 might be the D (6 bases). The V gene's germline CDR1 is SGHTA and CDR2 FQGNSA. CDR3 size: 14 residues. V was pared by 5 bases and J by 7 bases, with 17 bases between. As DNA, the CDR3 is TGTGCCAGCAGCCCAGACCAGGGGCGGATTGGCTACACCTTC. Its translation: CASSPDQGRIGYTF.

This clonotype was counted only a few times. This sequence joins TRBV4-1 and TRBJ2-2; tentative D call: TRBD1 (6 bases). Germline V gives CDR1 MGHRA, CDR2 YSYEKL. V was shortened by 4 bases and J by 1 base, with 16 bases between the two germline ends. This CDR3 comprises 17 residues. The CDR3 DNA follows: TGCGCCAGCAGCCCTACGTTTCTGGACAGGAACACCGGGGAGCTGTTTTTT. This codes for CASSPTFLDRNTGELFF.

This clonotype was recorded at least ten times. The chain has TRBV24-1 and TRBJ2-3; TRBD2 agrees at 8 bases. This CDR3 has 14 residues. In germline, CDR1 is KGHDR, CDR2 SFDVKD. Trimming removed 5 bases from V and 3 bases from J; junction bases left unmatched: 3. The DNA for the CDR3 is TGTGCCACCAGTGGTAGCGGGACTACAGATACGCAGTATTTT. Translation: CATSGSGTTDTQYF.

This clonotype was seen more than once but under ten times. The genes are TRBV25-1 and TRBJ2-7; D uncertain. CDR3 length equals 15 residues. Trimming left V 4 bases short and J 3 bases short, with 16 bases between. Germline lookup yields CDR1 MGHDK and CDR2 SYGVNS. The CDR3 region has the DNA TGTGCCAGCAGTGCCGCTAGGGCCCAAGGCTACGAGCAGTACTTC. This codes for CASSAARAQGYEQYF.

The V and J genes are TRBV6-5 and TRBJ2-3, with 10 positions matching TRBD1. The CDR3 sequence is 14 residues long. V gave up 6 bases and J gave up 3 bases; unmatched junction bases: 3. Germline V gene sequence: CDR1 MNHEY, CDR2 SVGAGI. CDR3 amino acids: CASRGQGITDTQYF. The CDR3 bases are TGTGCCAGCAGGGGACAGGGGATAACAGATACGCAGTATTTT.

This clonotype was seen a few times. The rearrangement links TRBV6-1 to TRBJ2-7, with 8 bases that match TRBD1. Germline CDR1 and CDR2: MNHNS and SASEGT. There are 14 residues in the CDR3. V gave up 4 bases and J gave up 2 bases; unmatched junction bases: 4. As DNA, the CDR3 is TGTGCCAGCAGTGCGGGACAGGAAGCCTACGAGCAGTACTTC. This gives the protein CASSAGQEAYEQYF.

The CDR3 sequence: CASSPKTENTEAFF. CDR3 bases: TGTGCCAGCTCACCCAAGACAGAGAACACTGAAGCTTTCTTT. The gene calls are TRBV18 and TRBJ1-1; a weak D match, TRBD1 (5 bases). CDR1 and CDR2 from the germline V gene are KGHSH and LQKENI. This CDR3 region has 14 residues. V was trimmed by 3 bases and J by 1 base, leaving 9 bases between them.

This clonotype came up a few times. V is TRBV9 and J is TRBJ2-3; TRBD2 matches 11 bases. Germline CDR1 reads SGDLS; CDR2 reads YYNGEE. This CDR3 is built from 15 residues. Trimming took 3 bases from V and 11 from J; bases not matched to a gene: 11. CDR3 coding DNA: TGTGCCAGCAGCGCCACTAGCGGGGGCCGTCAAATGCAGTATTTT. This codes for CASSATSGGRQMQYF.

The chain has TRBV12-3 or TRBV12-4 and TRBJ2-1; 14 bases line up with TRBD2. V was clipped by 7 bases and J by 7 bases; unmatched bases: 9. The CDR3 totals 16 residues. CDR3 DNA sequence: TGTGCCAGCAACTCACCCGGGACTAGCGGGAGAAATGAGCAGTTCTTC. It translates to CASNSPGTSGRNEQFF.

This clonotype was seen many times. This chain links TRBV7-9 with TRBJ1-2; D is possibly TRBD1 (5 bases). This CDR3 spans 15 amino acids. Trimming took 2 bases from V and 6 from J, leaving 16 bases between them. Germline CDR1 and CDR2: SEHNR and FQNEAQ (reference sequence). CDR3 sequence (DNA): TGTGCCAGCAGCTTAATCACAGGAGATCCGAATGGCTACACCTTC. Protein sequence: CASSLITGDPNGYTF.

This clonotype was recorded a few times. The V gene is TRBV10-3, the J gene TRBJ2-5; tentatively, D is TRBD2 (7 bases). The CDR3 length is 16 residues. Trimming left V 3 bases short and J 3 bases short, with 17 bases between. CDR1 and CDR2 (germline): ENHRY, SYGVKD. For the CDR3, the DNA is TGTGCCATCAGTGACCCGGGGGGCGAGAGCAAAGAGACCCAGTACTTC. The encoded protein is CAISDPGGESKETQYF.

This clonotype was recorded a few times. At one of its ends the junction is not consistent with the germline gene, which may arise from a read error. The chain couples TRBV2 to TRBJ2-5; 9 bases agree with TRBD2. TRBJ2-7 explains the end of the DNA better; the J call may be wrong. CDR3 size: 17 residues. Germline CDR1 SNHLY, CDR2 FYNNEI. In DNA form, the CDR3 reads TGTGCCAGCAGCGAAGAGGAGCAAGCGGGGGGTTTGACCGAGCAGTACTTC. It specifies CASSEEEQAGGLTEQYF.

The rearrangement joins TRBV29-1 to TRBJ1-2, with D hard to call. Germline V gives CDR1 SQVTM, CDR2 ANQGSEA. This CDR3 contains 12 residues. V lost 4 bases and J 5 bases, leaving 11 bases between the germline ends. The CDR3 DNA reads as TGCAGCGTTGTGGTCCCGGTTTATGGCTACACCTTC. The encoded protein is CSVVVPVYGYTF.